This entry lists 29 T cell receptor beta chains sequenced from one sample in a study of blood T cells in healthy people across ages. A second PCR, run for roughly 7 to 12 cycles, used a sample-barcoded 5' primer plus a J-beta primer mix. TCRdb fed the 5' RACE reads into MiXCR, producing one record per CDR3 protein. The repertoire has roughly 930,000 distinct CDR3 sequences, roughly 48% of them found once; the top ten carry roughly 13%. The sequenced sample was blood. The source of these receptors is a man between 25 and 39 years old in good health.

The chain combines TRBV6-2 or TRBV6-3 with TRBJ2-5; possible D gene TRBD1, 6 bases. The J call is in doubt because the DNA end fits TRBJ2-7 better. The CDR3 length is 14 residues. Germline values: CDR1 MNHEY, CDR2 SVGEGT. This CDR3 reads CASNTGRTAYEQYF. The CDR3 nucleotides are TGTGCCAGCAACACGGGACGGACAGCCTACGAGCAGTACTTC.

This chain connects TRBV7-2 to TRBJ2-7, with 9 bases lining up with TRBD2. The J call may be wrong; the DNA end is better matched by TRBJ2-5. Germline V lookup: CDR1 SGHTA, CDR2 FQGNSA. The CDR3 spans 14 residues. For the CDR3, the DNA is TGTGCCAGCAGCGAAGGACTAGCGAAAGAGACCCAGTACTTC. This encodes CASSEGLAKETQYF.

The J gene is TRBJ1-1, the V gene TRBV5-1; D call uncertain. From germline, CDR1 is SGHRS and CDR2 YFSETQ. V gave up 5 bases and J gave up 0 bases, with 11 bases separating them. The CDR3 is made up of 14 amino acids. The CDR3 DNA reads TGCGCCAGCAGAGTACCAGGTATGAACACTGAAGCTTTCTTT. This translates into CASRVPGMNTEAFF.

V and J are TRBV11-2 and TRBJ2-7; D might be TRBD1 or TRBD2, each matching 5 bases. This CDR3 contains 17 residues. Trimming removed 0 bases at V and 2 bases at J, with 17 bases between. CDR1 is SGHAT and CDR2 is FQNNGV in the germline V gene. The CDR3 spells CASSLDEWGRETYEQYF. CDR3 coding DNA: TGTGCCAGCAGCTTAGATGAGTGGGGACGAGAGACCTACGAGCAGTACTTC.

This chain connects TRBV5-1 to TRBJ1-1; TRBD1 might be the D (6 bases). This CDR3 is 13 amino acids long. Germline V gene sequence: CDR1 SGHRS, CDR2 YFSETQ. V shed 0 bases and J shed 5 bases, with 8 bases lying between them. CDR3 protein: CASSLVDRTEAFF. CDR3 bases: TGCGCCAGCAGCTTGGTCGACAGGACTGAAGCTTTCTTT.

This clonotype showed up just a few times. V usage is TRBV7-2 and J usage is TRBJ2-1; D not resolved. V lost 0 bases, J lost 2 bases, and 8 bases lay in between. Germline CDR1 reads SGHTA; CDR2 reads FQGNSA. This CDR3 is 15 amino acids long. Written as DNA, the CDR3 is TGTGCCAGCAGCTTAGCTCCAGGCCCCTACAATGAGCAGTTCTTC. Encoded protein: CASSLAPGPYNEQFF.

V and J are TRBV6-2 or TRBV6-3 and TRBJ2-1; 9 nucleotides agree with TRBD2. CDR3 length equals 20 residues. The germline V gene has CDR1 MNHEY and CDR2 SVGEGT. Trimming removed 1 base from V and 7 bases from J; junction bases left unmatched: 20. The CDR3 region is CASSYWGRPGRTSDKNEQFF. CDR3 in DNA: TGTGCCAGCAGTTACTGGGGGCGGCCAGGGAGGACTAGCGACAAGAATGAGCAGTTCTTC.

The chain is built from TRBV11-3 and TRBJ2-3, with a possible D match to TRBD2 (5 bases). The V and J ends lost 5 bases and 6 bases respectively, with 18 bases between them. The CDR3 extends over 15 amino acids. Germline values: CDR1 SGHNT, CDR2 YENEEA. The CDR3 bases are TGTGCCAGCAGCAGGGAAGCGGTCACTGGGGATACGCAGTATTTT. Amino acid sequence: CASSREAVTGDTQYF.

This clonotype has only a few counts. The chain recombines TRBV5-5 with TRBJ2-6, with 9 bases fitting TRBD1. Germline CDR1 and CDR2: SGHKS and YYEKEE (reference sequence). J lost 1 base, V lost 2 bases, and 7 bases had no gene match. This CDR3 comprises 18 residues. The CDR3: CASSFYGQGRSGANVLTF. For the CDR3, the DNA is TGTGCCAGCAGCTTCTATGGACAGGGGAGATCTGGGGCCAACGTCCTGACTTTC. Full variable domain (missing parts from reference TRBV5-5 and TRBJ2-6): DAGVTQSPTHLIKTRGQQVTLRCSPISGHKSVSWYQQVLGQGPQFIFQYYEKEERGRGNFPDRFSARQFPNYSSELNVNALLLGDSALYLCASSFYGQGRSGANVLTFGAGSRLTVL.

This clonotype has more than one count but fewer than ten. This chain uses TRBV7-6 with TRBJ1-6, with TRBD1 as a possible D gene (5 bases). There are 15 residues in the CDR3. The germline V and J ends were trimmed by 5 bases and 12 bases, with 20 bases remaining between them. CDR1 and CDR2 from the germline V gene are SGHVS and FNYEAQ. CDR3 nucleotides: TGTGCCAGCAGCCCCGAGGAGACTTTTGGGGGACCCCTCCACTTT. Its translation: CASSPEETFGGPLHF.

This chain uses TRBV5-1 with TRBJ2-3, with no clear D. V shed 0 bases and J shed 2 bases, with 13 bases lying between them. Per germline, CDR1 SGHRS and CDR2 YFSETQ. The CDR3 runs 16 residues. DNA of the CDR3: TGCGCCAGCAGCTTGGACACGAAGGGTCACACAGATACGCAGTATTTT. Translated, it gives CASSLDTKGHTDTQYF.

At least ten counts were recorded for this clonotype. The chain couples TRBV5-1 to TRBJ2-7; TRBD1 might be the D (6 bases). V gave up 1 base and J gave up 2 bases, with 10 bases separating them. CDR3 length: 14 residues. In germline, CDR1 is SGHRS, CDR2 YFSETQ. This CDR3 reads CASSLLQGPYEQYF. For the CDR3, the DNA is TGCGCCAGCAGCTTGTTACAGGGACCCTACGAGCAGTACTTC.

The J gene is TRBJ1-6, the V gene TRBV12-5; a weak D match, TRBD1 (5 bases). The CDR3 is made up of 15 amino acids. Germline CDR1 LGHNT, CDR2 FRNRAP. Trimming removed 7 bases at V and 7 bases at J, with 17 bases between. The CDR3 is CASAAPGNRNSPLHF. The CDR3 nucleotides are TGTGCTAGTGCCGCGCCAGGGAATCGAAATTCACCCCTCCACTTT. Full variable domain (missing parts from reference TRBV12-5 and TRBJ1-6): DARVTQTPRHKVTEMGQEVTMRCQPILGHNTVFWYRQTMMQGLELLAYFRNRAPLDDSGMPKDRFSAEMPDATLATLKIQPSEPRDSAVYFCASAAPGNRNSPLHFGNGTRLTVT.

This clonotype was seen a handful of times. This chain links TRBV6-5 with TRBJ2-1; 7 nucleotides agree with TRBD2. The junction had 6 bases not matched to a gene; V was cut back by 4 bases and J by 3 bases. The CDR3 is made up of 15 amino acids. Germline CDR1 is MNHEY and CDR2 is SVGAGI. The CDR3 DNA reads as TGTGCCAGCAGTTCCGGGACTAACAACTACAATGAGCAGTTCTTC. It translates to CASSSGTNNYNEQFF.

This clonotype was found a few times. The rearrangement uses TRBV7-9 and TRBJ2-7; D unresolved. Germline CDR1 is SEHNR and CDR2 is FQNEAQ (reference sequence). The CDR3 loop spans 14 amino acids. Trimming pared 5 bases from V and 7 bases from J, leaving 18 bases between. CDR3 in DNA: TGTGCCAGCAGCGGGGAACAGTTGGGAAAAGAGCAGTACTTC. This sequence encodes CASSGEQLGKEQYF. Based on the CDR3 plus reference TRBV7-9 and TRBJ2-7, the full variable domain is DTGVSQNPRHKITKRGQNVTFRCDPISEHNRLYWYRQTLGQGPEFLTYFQNEAQLEKSRLLSDRFSAERPKGSFSTLEIQRTEQGDSAMYLCASSGEQLGKEQYFGPGTRLTVT.

The CDR3 spells CASSLYPGSGYEQYF. Written as DNA, the CDR3 is TGTGCCAGCAGTTTATATCCAGGGTCCGGGTACGAGCAGTACTTC. The rearrangement uses TRBV27 and TRBJ2-7, with a weak D call TRBD1 (5 bases). Trimming pared 1 base from V and 4 bases from J, leaving 14 bases between. Germline-derived CDR1 and CDR2 are MNHEY and SMNVEV (reference sequence). The CDR3 is made up of 15 amino acids.

This clonotype has only a few counts. The chain is built from TRBV12-3 or TRBV12-4 and TRBJ2-3, with D maybe TRBD2 (6 bases). This CDR3 spans 15 amino acids. The V gene lost 3 bases and the J gene lost 7 bases, with 17 bases spanning the gap. The CDR3 region is CASSFRRDLGNTQYF. The CDR3 nucleotides are TGTGCCAGCAGTTTTAGGCGGGACCTCGGAAATACGCAGTATTTT.

The V and J genes are TRBV4-1 and TRBJ2-3; the D is unclear. V dropped 3 bases and J dropped 0 bases, with 10 bases sitting between them. This CDR3 region has 15 residues. Germline V gene sequence: CDR1 MGHRA, CDR2 YSYEKL. The CDR3 loop is CASSQGTSSTDTQYF. CDR3 coding DNA: TGCGCCAGCAGCCAGGGTACATCGAGCACAGATACGCAGTATTTT.

The rearrangement joins TRBV4-1 to TRBJ2-1, with 9 bases lining up with TRBD2. CDR3 size: 16 residues. Germline V gene data show CDR1 as MGHRA and CDR2 as YSYEKL. Trimming removed 4 bases from V and 6 bases from J; junction bases left unmatched: 10. CDR3 sequence (DNA): TGCGCCAGCAGCCGAATTAGCGGGGGTCTAAGCAATGAGCAGTTCTTC. It encodes CASSRISGGLSNEQFF.

The V and J genes are TRBV10-3 and TRBJ2-5; D is uncertain. In germline, CDR1 is ENHRY, CDR2 SYGVKD. This CDR3 contains 13 residues. V was trimmed by 2 bases and J by 1 base, leaving 5 bases between them. CDR3 amino acids: CAISETTQETQYF. In nucleotides, the CDR3 is TGTGCCATCAGTGAGACAACCCAAGAGACCCAGTACTTC.

The gene calls are TRBV28 and TRBJ2-4; the match to TRBD1 covers 8 bases. CDR1 and CDR2 (germline): MDHEN, SYDVKM. The CDR3 extends over 17 amino acids. Trimming at V came to 2 bases and at J to 2 bases, leaving 8 bases not matched to a gene. This CDR3 is CASSLAGQGATKNIQYF. CDR3 nucleotide sequence: TGTGCCAGCAGTTTAGCGGGGCAGGGGGCCACCAAAAACATTCAGTACTTC.

The CDR3 coding sequence is TGCAGCGTTGAACGTAGCACCGGAGAAAAACTGTTTTTT. This gives the protein CSVERSTGEKLFF. The V call is TRBV29-1, the J call TRBJ1-4; D gene unclear. V was shortened by 2 bases and J by 8 bases, with 12 bases between the two germline ends. Germline V gene sequence: CDR1 SQVTM, CDR2 ANQGSEA. The length of the CDR3 is 13 residues.

V usage is TRBV27 and J usage is TRBJ2-7, with a tentative D call TRBD2 (6 bases). This CDR3 has 13 amino acids. V lost 5 bases and J lost 3, with 11 bases in between. Germline V lookup: CDR1 MNHEY, CDR2 SMNVEV (reference sequence). The CDR3 loop is CASSAEGSYEQYF. In nucleotides, the CDR3 is TGTGCCAGCAGTGCGGAGGGGAGCTACGAGCAGTACTTC.

The chain uses TRBV7-2 and TRBJ1-5, with D uncertain. The V gene lost 5 bases and the J gene lost 7 bases, with 12 bases spanning the gap. Germline V gene sequence: CDR1 SGHTA, CDR2 FQGNSA. The CDR3 is 13 residues long. The CDR3 loop reads CASSPQERQPQHF. The CDR3 bases are TGTGCCAGCAGCCCCCAAGAAAGACAGCCCCAGCATTTT.

This clonotype was detected only a few times. This chain links TRBV5-1 with TRBJ2-3; D is uncertain. The CDR3 is 15 amino acids. Trimming stripped 4 bases from V and 0 bases from J, with 12 bases between. Germline V gene lookup returns CDR1 SGHRS and CDR2 YFSETQ. The CDR3 DNA is TGCGCCAGCAGCAAGGACGGAAGCAGCACAGATACGCAGTATTTT. Protein: CASSKDGSSTDTQYF.

The rearrangement joins TRBV7-9 to TRBJ1-1; D possibly corresponds to TRBD1 (5 bases). The CDR3 has 15 residues. With 4 bases removed from V and 2 bases from J, the gap between germline ends came to 14 bases. In germline, CDR1 is SEHNR, CDR2 FQNEAQ (reference sequence). CDR3 DNA sequence: TGTGCCAGCAGCTCAGGGCCTGGGTCCAACACTGAAGCTTTCTTT. As protein: CASSSGPGSNTEAFF.

This rearrangement joins TRBV21-1 to TRBJ1-1; the table assigns TRBD1, which was not confirmed against the DNA. TRBV21-1 is a known pseudogene. The CDR3 runs to 11 residues. The CDR3 protein is CASINRGEAFF. CDR3 nucleotide sequence: TGTGCCAGCATCAACAGGGGAGAAGCTTTCTTT.

A few counts support this clonotype. The chain carries TRBV24-1 and TRBJ2-1; possible D gene TRBD2, 5 bases. CDR1 is KGHDR, CDR2 SFDVKD, per germline. This CDR3 spans 19 amino acids. V was clipped by 4 bases and J by 4 bases, with 25 bases between them. Written as DNA, the CDR3 is TGTGCCACCAGTGACCCCTCGGTCCGGGAAGCCCAAGGGTACAATGAGCAGTTCTTC. The encoded protein is CATSDPSVREAQGYNEQFF.

On this clonotype: A read error may produce the germline difference seen at one junction end. V gene TRBV6-2 or TRBV6-3 combines with J gene TRBJ2-7; 8 bases line up with TRBD2. The germline V gene has CDR1 MNHEY and CDR2 SVGEGT. The CDR3 has 15 residues. DNA for the CDR3: TGTGCCAGCACTTACGGGGGGGCCTTTCGCAATGAGCAGTACTTC. This gives the protein CASTYGGAFRNEQYF.